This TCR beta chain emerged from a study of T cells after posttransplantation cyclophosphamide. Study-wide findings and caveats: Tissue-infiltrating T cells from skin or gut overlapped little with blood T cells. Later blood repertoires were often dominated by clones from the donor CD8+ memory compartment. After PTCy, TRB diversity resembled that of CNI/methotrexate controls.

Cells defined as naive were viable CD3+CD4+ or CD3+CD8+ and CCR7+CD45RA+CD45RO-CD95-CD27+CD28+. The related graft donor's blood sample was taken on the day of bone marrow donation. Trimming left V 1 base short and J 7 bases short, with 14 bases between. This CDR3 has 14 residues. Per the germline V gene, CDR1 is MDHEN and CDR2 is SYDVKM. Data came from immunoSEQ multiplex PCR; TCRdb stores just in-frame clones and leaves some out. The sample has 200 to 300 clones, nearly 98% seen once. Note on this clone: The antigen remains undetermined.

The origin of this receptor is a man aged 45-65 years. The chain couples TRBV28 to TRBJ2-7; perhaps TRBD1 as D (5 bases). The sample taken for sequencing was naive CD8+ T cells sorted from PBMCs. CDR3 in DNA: TGTGCCAGCAGTTTATTGGGCCAGGGTGGGGAGCAGTACTTC. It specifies CASSLLGQGGEQYF.